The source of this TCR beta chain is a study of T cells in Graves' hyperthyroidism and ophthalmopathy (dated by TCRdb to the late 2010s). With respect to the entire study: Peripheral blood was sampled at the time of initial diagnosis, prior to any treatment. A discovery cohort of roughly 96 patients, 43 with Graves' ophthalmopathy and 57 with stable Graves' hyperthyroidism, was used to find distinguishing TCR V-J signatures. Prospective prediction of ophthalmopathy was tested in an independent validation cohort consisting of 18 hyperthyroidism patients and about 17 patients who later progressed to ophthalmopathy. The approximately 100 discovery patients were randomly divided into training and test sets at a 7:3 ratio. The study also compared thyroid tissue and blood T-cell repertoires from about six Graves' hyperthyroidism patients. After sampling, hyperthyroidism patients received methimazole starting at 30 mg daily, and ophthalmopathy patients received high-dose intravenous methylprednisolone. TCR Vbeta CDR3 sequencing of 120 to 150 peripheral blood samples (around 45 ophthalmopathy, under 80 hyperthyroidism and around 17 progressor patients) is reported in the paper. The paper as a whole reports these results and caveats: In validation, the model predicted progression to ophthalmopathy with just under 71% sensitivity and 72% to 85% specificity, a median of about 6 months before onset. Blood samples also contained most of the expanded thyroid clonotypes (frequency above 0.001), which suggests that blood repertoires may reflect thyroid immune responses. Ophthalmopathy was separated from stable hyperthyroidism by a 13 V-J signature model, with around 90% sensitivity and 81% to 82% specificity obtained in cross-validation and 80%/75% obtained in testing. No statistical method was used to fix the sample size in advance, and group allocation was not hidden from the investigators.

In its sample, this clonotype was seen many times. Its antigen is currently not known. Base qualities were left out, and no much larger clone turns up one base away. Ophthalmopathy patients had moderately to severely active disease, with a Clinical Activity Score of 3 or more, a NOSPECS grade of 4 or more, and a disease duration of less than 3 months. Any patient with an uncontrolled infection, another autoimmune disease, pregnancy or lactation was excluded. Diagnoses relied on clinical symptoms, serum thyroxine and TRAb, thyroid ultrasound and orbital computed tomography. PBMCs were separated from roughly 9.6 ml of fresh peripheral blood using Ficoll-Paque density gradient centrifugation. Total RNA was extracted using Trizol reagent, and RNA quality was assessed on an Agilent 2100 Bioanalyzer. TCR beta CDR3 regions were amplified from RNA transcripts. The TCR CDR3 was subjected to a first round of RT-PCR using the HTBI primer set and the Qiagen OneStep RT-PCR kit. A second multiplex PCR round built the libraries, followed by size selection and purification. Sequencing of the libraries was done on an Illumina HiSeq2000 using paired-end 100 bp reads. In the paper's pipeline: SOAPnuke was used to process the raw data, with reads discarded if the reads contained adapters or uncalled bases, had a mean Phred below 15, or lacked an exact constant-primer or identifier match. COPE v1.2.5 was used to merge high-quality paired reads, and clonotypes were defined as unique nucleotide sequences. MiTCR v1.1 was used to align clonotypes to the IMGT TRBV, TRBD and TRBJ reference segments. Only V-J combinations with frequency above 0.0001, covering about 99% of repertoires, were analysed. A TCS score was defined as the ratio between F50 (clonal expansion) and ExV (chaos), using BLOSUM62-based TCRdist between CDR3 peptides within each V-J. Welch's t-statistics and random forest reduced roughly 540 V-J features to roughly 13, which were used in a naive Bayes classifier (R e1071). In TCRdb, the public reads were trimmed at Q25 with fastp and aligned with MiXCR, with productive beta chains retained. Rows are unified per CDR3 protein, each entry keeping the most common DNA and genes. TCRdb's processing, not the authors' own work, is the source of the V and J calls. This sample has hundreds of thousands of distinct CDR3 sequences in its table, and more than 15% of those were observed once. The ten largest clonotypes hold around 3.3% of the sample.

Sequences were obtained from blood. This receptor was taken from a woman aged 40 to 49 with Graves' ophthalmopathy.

Read as DNA, the sequence is TGTGCCTGGAGTGTTTGGCCCTCTGGAAACACCATATATTTT. Its amino acids are CAWSVWPSGNTIYF. The chain is made from TRBV30 and TRBJ1-3, with the D gene call left open. V is shortened by 0 bases, J by 0 bases, and the region joining them spans 6 bases. Including cysteine and phenylalanine, the CDR3 has 14 amino acids. The kept DNA is CDR3 alone, 42 bases in frame from the first base. Via the germline V gene (reference sequence), CDR1 is GTSNPN and CDR2 SVGIG.